This T cell receptor beta chain was documented in a study of T-cell reconstitution after alpha-beta-depleted transplantation in children. This CDR3 comprises 19 residues. Trimming removed 8 bases from V and 0 bases from J, with 23 bases in between. In this sample, this clonotype turned up once. Library preparation (for TCRbeta) was performed with unique molecular identifiers. MiXCR, applied by TCRdb to the PCR reads, yields one record per CDR3 protein. The table shows more than 400,000 distinct CDR3 sequences, with approximately 10% occurring only once. The origin of this receptor is a female patient under 10 years old who had a stem cell transplant for aplastic anemia, so the T cells may come from the graft donor. Sample: PBMCs, mostly from graft donor cells, taken 180 days after TCRalphabeta/CD19-depleted stem cell transplant. J is TRBJ2-6 and V is TRBV12-3 or TRBV12-4; D tentatively reads TRBD1 or TRBD2 (5 bases each). CDR3 amino acids: CASWGTRLTFLSGANVLTF. CDR3 DNA sequence: TGTGCCAGCTGGGGGACGAGGCTTACCTTTCTCTCTGGGGCCAACGTCCTGACTTTC.